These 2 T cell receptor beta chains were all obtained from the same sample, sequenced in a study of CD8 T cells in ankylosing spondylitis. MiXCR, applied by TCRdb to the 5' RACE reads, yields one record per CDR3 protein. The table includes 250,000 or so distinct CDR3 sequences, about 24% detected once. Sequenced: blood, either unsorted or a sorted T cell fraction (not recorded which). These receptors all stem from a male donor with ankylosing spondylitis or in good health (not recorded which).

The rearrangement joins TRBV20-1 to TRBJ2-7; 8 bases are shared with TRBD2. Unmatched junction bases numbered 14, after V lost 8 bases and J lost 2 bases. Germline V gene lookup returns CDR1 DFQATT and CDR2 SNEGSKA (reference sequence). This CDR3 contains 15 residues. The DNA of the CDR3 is TGCAGTACAACTAGACCGGGGGGGAGGACCTACGAGCAGTACTTC. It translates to CSTTRPGGRTYEQYF.

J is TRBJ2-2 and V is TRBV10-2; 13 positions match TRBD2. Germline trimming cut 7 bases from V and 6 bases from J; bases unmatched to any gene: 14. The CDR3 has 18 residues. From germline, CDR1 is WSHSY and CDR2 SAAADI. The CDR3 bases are TGCGCCAGCACCAGACTAGCGGGGGGAGGAATTTCAGCCGGGGAGCTGTTTTTT. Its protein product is CASTRLAGGGISAGELFF.